This T cell receptor beta chain was obtained from a study of T cells in Graves' hyperthyroidism and ophthalmopathy. General observations from the study: In blood, most of the thyroid clonotypes expanded above 0.001 were also present.

Using RNA transcripts as the source, TCR beta CDR3 regions were amplified. An initial round of RT-PCR targeting the TCR CDR3 relied on the HTBI primer set. TCRdb independently ran MiXCR on the multiplex PCR reads; one entry per CDR3 protein. The repertoire holds some 300,000 distinct CDR3 sequences, with roughly an eighth as singletons. CDR1 is SNHLY and CDR2 is FYNNEI in the germline V gene. The CDR3 has 14 amino acids. Trimming cost V 4 bases and J 2 bases, with 12 bases left between them. In its sample, this clonotype was seen many times. Its antigen is still unknown. The genes are TRBV2 and TRBJ2-7, with D tentatively TRBD1 or TRBD2 (6 bases each). The sequence was obtained from a woman in her forties with Graves' hyperthyroidism. The sample taken for sequencing was blood. The CDR3 DNA is TGTGCCAGCAGTGGAGGGGGGCAGACCTACGAGCAGTACTTC. Translated, it gives CASSGGGQTYEQYF. The variable domain in full, completed from reference TRBV2 and TRBJ2-7, reads EPEVTQTPSHQVTQMGQEVILRCVPISNHLYFYWYRQILGQKVEFLVSFYNNEISEKSEIFDDQFSVERPDGSNFTLKIRSTKLEDSAMYFCASSGGGQTYEQYFGPGTRLTVT.